The rows below give T cell receptor beta chains drawn from one sample of a study of shared clonotypes between healthy human individuals. The table came from immunoSEQ multiplex PCR; TCRdb's copy has only in-frame clones and leaves some out. The sample records about 2.2 million clones, 90% to 95% being singletons. Sample: naive CD8+ T cells from PBMCs. All receptors derive from a man younger than 35 in good health. Some clones in this sample may be carry-over from other donors' samples. The CDR3 runs from the conserved cysteine through the conserved F or W. The order of the fields is V gene, clone size, J gene, D gene, CDR3 protein. The D gene is left open where the match is weak. Clone size is shown for a subset of rows, as once, few, many or a class of expanded clone.

>TRBV2|.|TRBJ2-7|TRBD2
CASSSGRRYEQYF
>TRBV19|.|TRBJ2-5|.
CASRSRGETQYF
>TRBV27|.|TRBJ2-3|TRBD2
CASSLGTSGSGDTQYF
>TRBV10-3|.|TRBJ1-1|.
CAMRGVNTEAFF
>TRBV15|.|TRBJ2-1|.
CATSSPGVVQFF
>TRBV13|.|TRBJ1-1|TRBD1
CASSPPGQINTEAFF
>TRBV27|.|TRBJ2-1|.
CASSTSGPYNEQFF
>TRBV27|.|TRBJ2-7|.
CASSVGGASYEQYF
>TRBV29-1|.|TRBJ1-1|TRBD1
CSADPGQGALRSSVSAVNTEAFF
>TRBV7-3|.|TRBJ2-2|.
CASGPRGAGELFF
>TRBV28|.|TRBJ2-7|.
CASSIYSPRGLREQYF
>TRBV6-1|.|TRBJ2-3|.
CASSEMIAGLSSDTQYF
>TRBV6-5|.|TRBJ1-1|.
CASSLTGGRVTEAFF
>TRBV27|.|TRBJ2-5|TRBD2
CASSFLPLAGDETQYF
>TRBV15|.|TRBJ2-2|.
CATSREGFANTGELFF
>TRBV11-2|once|TRBJ2-6|TRBD2
CASSLAGPTGGSGANVLTF
>TRBV7-2|.|TRBJ2-7|.
CASSPGTVFSSYEQYF
>TRBV14|.|TRBJ1-1|.
CASSHRMRPKNTEAFF
>TRBV11-2|.|TRBJ2-3|.
CASSLAWPSTDTQYF
>TRBV7-9|.|TRBJ1-5|.
CASSLGAVDQPQHF
>TRBV29-1|.|TRBJ2-7|.
CSVLDSGGYEQYF
>TRBV6-5|.|TRBJ2-7|TRBD1
CATQGQSEEQYF
>TRBV7-9|.|TRBJ1-1|.
CASSLSAAGGTEAFF
>TRBV10-3|.|TRBJ1-4|.
CAISESGGANEKLFF
>TRBV27|.|TRBJ2-7|.
CASSLYALRGSYEQYF
>TRBV21-1|.|TRBJ2-2|.
CASSPSRGRLGTGELFF
>TRBV7-3|.|TRBJ2-1|TRBD2
CASSPWTSGREGSNEQFF
>TRBV18|.|TRBJ2-7|TRBD1
CASSPQFGTGDYEQYF
>TRBV5-3|.|TRBJ1-3|.
CARSLWLFYNTIYF
>TRBV6-1|once|TRBJ1-1|.
CASSGRWGNTEAFF
>TRBV29-1|.|TRBJ1-2|.
CSVPRQGRYGYTF
>TRBV9|.|TRBJ2-1|.
CASSVATSAYNEQFF
>TRBV28|.|TRBJ2-3|.
CASSSRPDTQYF
>TRBV25-1|.|TRBJ2-5|.
CASSDTPPGARETQYF
>TRBV5-1|.|TRBJ1-2|TRBD1
CASSPIGTGDGYTF
>TRBV27|.|TRBJ1-4|.
CASSPGPTNEKLFF
>TRBV6-1|.|TRBJ1-5|.
CASSGAGRNQPQHF
>TRBV28|.|TRBJ2-7|.
CASSLLPLYEQYF
>TRBV6-5|.|TRBJ2-7|TRBD2
CASSLRLAGGYEQYF
>TRBV29-1|.|TRBJ2-1|TRBD2
CSGKGGLAGANEQFF
>TRBV7-9|.|TRBJ2-3|.
CASSPGPADTQYF
>TRBV30|.|TRBJ2-7|.
CATEMGFSEQYF